The 11 T cell receptor beta chains given below trace back to one sample, sequenced in a study of T-cell memory formation after mild COVID-19. TCRdb reanalysed the 5' RACE reads using MiXCR and keeps one entry per CDR3 protein. The table has 300,000 to 350,000 distinct CDR3 sequences, around an eighth seen once; the top ten hold around 20%. Material: PBMCs or a T cell subset sorted from them (not recorded which). The receptors here all came from a man between 18 and 35 years old who had mild COVID-19 (a few samples of this study predate the infection). Cell type and time point are not known.

The chain uses TRBV5-1 and TRBJ2-1; 13 bases map to TRBD2. Germline assignment: CDR1 SGHRS and CDR2 YFSETQ. The length of the CDR3 is 16 residues. Trimming took 3 bases from V and 7 from J; bases not matched to a gene: 7. Here the CDR3 DNA reads TGCGCCAGCAGCTCGCGACTAGCGGGGGGCAGGAATGAGCAGTTCTTC. This gives the protein CASSSRLAGGRNEQFF.

The chain joins TRBV7-2 to TRBJ2-5; D gene ambiguous. Germline V CDR1 and CDR2: SGHTA, FQGNSA. This CDR3 is 11 amino acids long. Between the trimmed V and J ends, which lost 4 bases and 5 bases, there was a span of 5 bases. The CDR3 DNA is TGTGCCAGCAGCTCCGCGGAGACCCAGTACTTC. The encoded protein is CASSSAETQYF.

The sample holds many counts of this clonotype. The V gene is TRBV11-2, the J gene TRBJ2-1, with D perhaps TRBD1 or TRBD2 (5 bases each). The germline V gene encodes CDR1 SGHAT and CDR2 FQNNGV. V was clipped by 5 bases and J by 2 bases, with 13 bases between them. The CDR3 runs to 15 residues. CDR3 in amino acids: CASSDYGGTYNEQFF. In nucleotides, the CDR3 is TGTGCCAGCAGCGACTATGGGGGTACCTACAATGAGCAGTTCTTC.

V and J are TRBV28 and TRBJ1-2; TRBD1 is a possible D gene (5 bases). Trimming shortened V by 4 bases and J by 5 bases, and 11 bases separated the two germline ends. This CDR3 has 13 amino acids. CDR1 MDHEN and CDR2 SYDVKM come from the germline V gene. The CDR3: CASSSMGDYGYTF. CDR3 bases: TGTGCCAGCAGTTCCATGGGGGATTATGGCTACACCTTC.

This clonotype was picked up a small number of times. The V gene is TRBV4-3, the J gene TRBJ2-6; D gene ambiguous. This CDR3 is built from 15 residues. The germline V gene has CDR1 LGHNA and CDR2 YSLEER. The germline V and J ends were trimmed by 1 base and 2 bases, with 6 bases remaining between them. The CDR3 sequence is CASSQVLAGANVLTF. The CDR3 DNA follows: TGCGCCAGCAGCCAAGTATTGGCTGGGGCCAACGTCCTGACTTTC.

This clonotype has just a few counts. The chain joins TRBV18 to TRBJ1-1, with D perhaps TRBD1 (5 bases). The germline gives CDR1 KGHSH, CDR2 LQKENI. The length of the CDR3 is 13 residues. Deletions cut 3 bases from V and 8 bases from J, with 13 bases between. CDR3 in amino acids: CASSPYIRQEAFF. The CDR3 bases are TGTGCCAGCTCACCCTATATTCGACAGGAAGCTTTCTTT.

The sample holds a few counts of this clonotype. The genes are TRBV5-1 and TRBJ2-7, with D perhaps matching TRBD1 (7 bases). The CDR3 has 16 residues. V was trimmed by 4 bases and J by 1 base, leaving 18 bases between them. Germline CDR1 and CDR2: SGHRS and YFSETQ. In DNA form, the CDR3 reads TGCGCCAGCAGCCCAGAGTCAGGGGGGCCTTCCTACGAGCAGTACTTC. Translating it yields CASSPESGGPSYEQYF.

The J gene is TRBJ1-2, the V gene TRBV27; maybe TRBD1 (6 bases). V gave up 5 bases and J gave up 2 bases, with 18 bases separating them. This CDR3 comprises 16 residues. Per the germline V gene, CDR1 is MNHEY and CDR2 is SMNVEV (reference sequence). The CDR3 sequence is CASSPLKDSHNYGYTF. The CDR3 DNA reads as TGTGCCAGCAGTCCCCTCAAGGACAGCCACAACTATGGCTACACCTTC.

The chain combines TRBV10-3 with TRBJ1-6; D is ambiguous. The CDR3 runs 15 residues. The germline V and J ends were trimmed by 2 bases and 0 bases, with 5 bases remaining between them. Germline V lookup: CDR1 ENHRY, CDR2 SYGVKD. CDR3 bases: TGTGCCATCAGTGAGGGGAGCTCCTATAATTCACCCCTCCACTTT. It yields the protein CAISEGSSYNSPLHF.

The chain has TRBV18 and TRBJ1-3; 7 nucleotides match TRBD1. Germline CDR1 KGHSH, CDR2 LQKENI. The V segment lost 3 bases and the J segment 0 bases; nucleotides outside the gene matches: 8. The length of the CDR3 is 17 residues. CDR3 bases: TGTGCCAGCTCACCTTTTGAGGGGGCCACCTCTGGAAACACCATATATTTT. Translation gives CASSPFEGATSGNTIYF.

In this sample, this clonotype turned up a few times. V gene TRBV24-1 combines with J gene TRBJ2-3, with D perhaps matching TRBD1 (5 bases). The CDR3 has 14 residues. Germline values: CDR1 KGHDR, CDR2 SFDVKD. With 5 bases removed from V and 1 base from J, the gap between germline ends came to 9 bases. CDR3 amino acids: CATSARAGTDTQYF. Written as DNA, the CDR3 is TGTGCCACCAGTGCCAGGGCGGGCACAGATACGCAGTATTTT.